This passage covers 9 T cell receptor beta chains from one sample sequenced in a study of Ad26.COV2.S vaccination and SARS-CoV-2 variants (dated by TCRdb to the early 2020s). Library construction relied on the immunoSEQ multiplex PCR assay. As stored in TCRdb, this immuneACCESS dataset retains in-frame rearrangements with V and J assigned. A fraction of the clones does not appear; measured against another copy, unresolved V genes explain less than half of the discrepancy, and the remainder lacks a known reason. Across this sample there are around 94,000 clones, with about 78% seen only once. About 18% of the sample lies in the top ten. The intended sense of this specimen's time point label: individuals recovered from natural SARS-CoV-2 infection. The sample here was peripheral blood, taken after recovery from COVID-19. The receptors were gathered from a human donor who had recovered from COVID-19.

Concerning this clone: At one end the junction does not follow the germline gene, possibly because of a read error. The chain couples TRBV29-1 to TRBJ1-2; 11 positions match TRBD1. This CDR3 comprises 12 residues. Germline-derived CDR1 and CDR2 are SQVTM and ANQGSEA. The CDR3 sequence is CSVEGTGGGYTF. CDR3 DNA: TGCAGCGTAGAAGGGACAGGGGGTGGCTACACCTTC.

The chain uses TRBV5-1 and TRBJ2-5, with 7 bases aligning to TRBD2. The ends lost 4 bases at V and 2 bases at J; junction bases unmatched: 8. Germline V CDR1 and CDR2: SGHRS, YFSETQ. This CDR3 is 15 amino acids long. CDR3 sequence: CASSQAWGGQETQYF. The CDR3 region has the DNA TGCGCCAGCAGCCAAGCCTGGGGGGGTCAAGAGACCCAGTACTTC.

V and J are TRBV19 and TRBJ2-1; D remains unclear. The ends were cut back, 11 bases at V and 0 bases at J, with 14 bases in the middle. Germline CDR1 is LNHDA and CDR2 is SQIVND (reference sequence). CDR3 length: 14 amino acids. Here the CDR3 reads CAPPKGYSYNEQFF. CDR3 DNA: TGTGCCCCCCCAAAGGGTTACTCCTACAATGAGCAGTTCTTC.

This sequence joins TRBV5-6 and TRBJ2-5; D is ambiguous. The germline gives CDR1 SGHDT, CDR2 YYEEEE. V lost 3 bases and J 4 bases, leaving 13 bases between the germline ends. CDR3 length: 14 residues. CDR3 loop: CASSWLGPGETQYF. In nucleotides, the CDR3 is TGTGCCAGCAGCTGGCTAGGGCCAGGAGAGACCCAGTACTTC.

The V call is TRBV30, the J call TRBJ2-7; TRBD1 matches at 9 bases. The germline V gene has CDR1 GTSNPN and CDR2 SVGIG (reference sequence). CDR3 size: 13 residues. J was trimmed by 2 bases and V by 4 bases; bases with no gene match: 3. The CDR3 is CAWTTGGTYEQYF. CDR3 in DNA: TGTGCCTGGACGACAGGGGGAACCTACGAGCAGTACTTC.

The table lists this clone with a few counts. The CDR3 protein is CASSLTSNNEQFF. CDR3 sequence (DNA): TGTGCCAGCAGCTTAACTAGCAACAATGAGCAGTTCTTC. The chain combines TRBV7-3 with TRBJ2-1, with D uncertain. Germline CDR1 SGHTA, CDR2 FQGTGA. Trimming stripped 0 bases from V and 5 bases from J, with 5 bases between. CDR3 length: 13 amino acids.

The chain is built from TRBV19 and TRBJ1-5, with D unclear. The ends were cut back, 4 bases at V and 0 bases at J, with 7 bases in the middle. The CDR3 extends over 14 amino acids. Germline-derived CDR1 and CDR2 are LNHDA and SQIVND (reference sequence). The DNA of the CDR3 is TGTGCCAGTAGTACCGTCCATAGCAATCAGCCCCAGCATTTT. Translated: CASSTVHSNQPQHF.

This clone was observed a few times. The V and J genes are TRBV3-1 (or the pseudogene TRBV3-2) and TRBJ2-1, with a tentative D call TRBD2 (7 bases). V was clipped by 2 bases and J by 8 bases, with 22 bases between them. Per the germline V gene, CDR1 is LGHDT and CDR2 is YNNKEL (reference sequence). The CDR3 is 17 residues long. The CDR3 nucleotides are TGTGCCAGCAGCCAATGGGCTCGGGGGGCGCTTGGGCATGAGCAGTTCTTC. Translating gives CASSQWARGALGHEQFF.

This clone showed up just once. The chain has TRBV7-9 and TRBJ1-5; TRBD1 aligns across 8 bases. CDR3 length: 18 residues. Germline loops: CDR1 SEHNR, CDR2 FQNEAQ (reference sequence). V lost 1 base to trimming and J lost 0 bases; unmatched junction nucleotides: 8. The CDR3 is CASSLEVPGGRSNQPQHF. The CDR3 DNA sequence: TGTGCCAGCAGCTTAGAGGTCCCAGGGGGCCGTAGCAATCAGCCCCAGCATTTT.